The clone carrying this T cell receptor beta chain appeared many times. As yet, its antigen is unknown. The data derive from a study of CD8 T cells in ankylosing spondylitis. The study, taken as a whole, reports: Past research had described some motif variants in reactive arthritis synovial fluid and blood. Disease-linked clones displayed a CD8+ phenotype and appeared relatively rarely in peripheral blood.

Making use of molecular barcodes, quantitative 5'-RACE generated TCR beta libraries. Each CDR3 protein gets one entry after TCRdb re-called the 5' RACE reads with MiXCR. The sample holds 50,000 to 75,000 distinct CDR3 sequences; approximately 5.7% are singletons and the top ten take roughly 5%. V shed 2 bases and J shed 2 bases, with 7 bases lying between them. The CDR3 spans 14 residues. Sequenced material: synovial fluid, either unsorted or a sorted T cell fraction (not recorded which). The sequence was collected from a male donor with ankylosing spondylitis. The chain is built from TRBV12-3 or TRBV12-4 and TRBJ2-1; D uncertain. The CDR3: CASSLRQAYNEQFF. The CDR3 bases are TGTGCCAGCAGTTTACGGCAGGCCTACAATGAGCAGTTCTTC.